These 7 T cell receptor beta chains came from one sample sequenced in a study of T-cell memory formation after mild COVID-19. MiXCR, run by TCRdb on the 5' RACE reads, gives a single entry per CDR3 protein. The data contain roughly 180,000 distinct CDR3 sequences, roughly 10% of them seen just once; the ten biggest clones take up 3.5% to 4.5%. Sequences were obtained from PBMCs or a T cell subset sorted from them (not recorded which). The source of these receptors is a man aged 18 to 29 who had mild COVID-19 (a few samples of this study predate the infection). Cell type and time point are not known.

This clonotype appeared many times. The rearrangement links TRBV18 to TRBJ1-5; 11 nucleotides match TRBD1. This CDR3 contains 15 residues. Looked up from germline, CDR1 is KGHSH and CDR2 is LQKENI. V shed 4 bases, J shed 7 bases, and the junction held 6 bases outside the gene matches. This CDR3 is CASSLDRGHQQPQHF. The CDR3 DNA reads TGTGCCAGCTCACTGGACAGGGGGCATCAACAGCCCCAGCATTTT.

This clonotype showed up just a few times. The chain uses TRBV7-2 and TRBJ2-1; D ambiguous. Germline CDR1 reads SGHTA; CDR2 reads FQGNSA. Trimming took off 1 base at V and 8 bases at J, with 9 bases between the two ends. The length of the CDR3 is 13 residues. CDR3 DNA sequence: TGTGCCAGCAGCTTAGGTCTAGAGCATGAGCAGTTCTTC. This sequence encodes CASSLGLEHEQFF.

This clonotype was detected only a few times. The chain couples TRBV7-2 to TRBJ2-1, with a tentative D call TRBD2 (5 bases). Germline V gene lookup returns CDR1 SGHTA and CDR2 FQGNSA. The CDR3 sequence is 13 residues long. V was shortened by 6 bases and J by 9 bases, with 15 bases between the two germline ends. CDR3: CASSPSPGIEQFF. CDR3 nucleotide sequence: TGTGCCAGCAGTCCCTCGCCGGGGATTGAGCAGTTCTTC.

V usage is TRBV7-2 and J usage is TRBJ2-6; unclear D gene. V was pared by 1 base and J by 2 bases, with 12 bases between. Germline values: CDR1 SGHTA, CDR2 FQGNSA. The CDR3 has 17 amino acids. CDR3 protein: CASSLETANTGANVLTF. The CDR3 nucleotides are TGTGCCAGCAGCTTAGAGACCGCGAACACTGGGGCCAACGTCCTGACTTTC.

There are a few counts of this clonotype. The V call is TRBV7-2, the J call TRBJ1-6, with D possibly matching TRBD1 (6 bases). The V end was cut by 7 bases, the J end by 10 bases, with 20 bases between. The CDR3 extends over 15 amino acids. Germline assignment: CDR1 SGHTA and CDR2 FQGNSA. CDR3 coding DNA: TGTGCCAGCACGACGGACAGACGGGGCCTCTCACCCCTCCACTTT. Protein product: CASTTDRRGLSPLHF.

The CDR3 nucleotides read TGCGCCAGCAGACTAGCACCAGATACGCAGTATTTT. Protein: CASRLAPDTQYF. The rearrangement joins TRBV5-1 to TRBJ2-3; D may be TRBD2 (6 bases). Germline V gene data show CDR1 as SGHRS and CDR2 as YFSETQ. The CDR3 is 12 amino acids. V was clipped by 5 bases and J by 4 bases, with 8 bases between them.

CDR3 bases: TGTGCCAGCGCTGCGGGAAGGGGAAACACCATATATTTT. Residues: CASAAGRGNTIYF. V is TRBV7-2 and J is TRBJ1-3; no reliable D call. Germline V CDR1 and CDR2: SGHTA, FQGNSA. CDR3 length equals 13 residues. The ends were cut back, 8 bases at V and 4 bases at J, with 12 bases in the middle.